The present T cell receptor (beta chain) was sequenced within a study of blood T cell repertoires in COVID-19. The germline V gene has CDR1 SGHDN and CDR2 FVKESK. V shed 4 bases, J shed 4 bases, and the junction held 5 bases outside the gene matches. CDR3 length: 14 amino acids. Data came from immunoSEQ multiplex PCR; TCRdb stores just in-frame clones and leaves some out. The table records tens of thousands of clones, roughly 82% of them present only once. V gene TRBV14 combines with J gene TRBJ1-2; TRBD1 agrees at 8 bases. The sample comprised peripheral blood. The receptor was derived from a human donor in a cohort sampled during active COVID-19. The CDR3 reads CASSLPGTGYGYTF. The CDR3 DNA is TGTGCCAGCAGCCTACCTGGGACAGGCTATGGCTACACCTTC.